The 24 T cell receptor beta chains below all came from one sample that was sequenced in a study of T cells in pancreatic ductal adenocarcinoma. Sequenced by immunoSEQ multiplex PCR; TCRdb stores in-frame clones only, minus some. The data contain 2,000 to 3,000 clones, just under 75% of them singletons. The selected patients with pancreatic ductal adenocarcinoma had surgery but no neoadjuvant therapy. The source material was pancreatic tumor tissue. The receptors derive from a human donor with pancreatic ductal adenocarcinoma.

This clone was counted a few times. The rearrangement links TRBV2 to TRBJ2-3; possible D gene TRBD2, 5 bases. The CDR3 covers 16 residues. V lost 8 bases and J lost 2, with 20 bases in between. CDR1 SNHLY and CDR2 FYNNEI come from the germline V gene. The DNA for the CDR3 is TGTGCCAGCTCTTTCGGAGGACGGGGATTCACAGATACGCAGTATTTT. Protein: CASSFGGRGFTDTQYF.

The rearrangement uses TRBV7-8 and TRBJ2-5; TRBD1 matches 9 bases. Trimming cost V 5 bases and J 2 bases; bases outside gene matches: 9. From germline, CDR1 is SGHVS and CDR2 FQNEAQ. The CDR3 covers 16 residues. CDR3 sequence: CASSHNTGTGQETQYF. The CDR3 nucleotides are TGTGCCAGCAGCCACAACACCGGGACAGGGCAAGAGACCCAGTACTTC.

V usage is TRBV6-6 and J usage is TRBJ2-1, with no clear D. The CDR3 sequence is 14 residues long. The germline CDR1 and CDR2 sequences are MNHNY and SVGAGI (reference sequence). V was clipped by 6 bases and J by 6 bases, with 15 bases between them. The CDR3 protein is CASSDVNKGNEQFF. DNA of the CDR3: TGTGCCAGCAGCGACGTGAATAAGGGCAATGAGCAGTTCTTC.

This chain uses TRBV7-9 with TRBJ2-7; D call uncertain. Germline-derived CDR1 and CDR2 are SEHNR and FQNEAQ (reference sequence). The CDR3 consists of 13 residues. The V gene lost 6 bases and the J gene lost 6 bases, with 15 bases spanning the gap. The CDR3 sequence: CASSSMQWGEQYF. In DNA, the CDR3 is TGTGCCAGCAGTTCAATGCAGTGGGGCGAGCAGTACTTC. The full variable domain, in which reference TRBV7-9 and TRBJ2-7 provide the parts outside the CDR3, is DTGVSQNPRHKITKRGQNVTFRCDPISEHNRLYWYRQTLGQGPEFLTYFQNEAQLEKSRLLSDRFSAERPKGSFSTLEIQRTEQGDSAMYLCASSSMQWGEQYFGPGTRLTVT.

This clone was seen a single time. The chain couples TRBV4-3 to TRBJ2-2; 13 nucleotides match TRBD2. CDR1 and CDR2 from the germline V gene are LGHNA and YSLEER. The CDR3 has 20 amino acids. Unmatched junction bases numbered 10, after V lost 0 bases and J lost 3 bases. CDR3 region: CASSQDIVTSGGPDTGELFF. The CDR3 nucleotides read TGCGCCAGCAGCCAAGATATTGTGACTAGCGGGGGGCCGGACACCGGGGAGCTGTTTTTT.

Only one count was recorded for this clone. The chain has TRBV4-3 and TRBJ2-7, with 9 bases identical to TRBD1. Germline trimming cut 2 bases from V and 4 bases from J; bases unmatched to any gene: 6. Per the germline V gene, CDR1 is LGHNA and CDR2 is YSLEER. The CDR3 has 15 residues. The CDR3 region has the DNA TGCGCCAGCAGCCAACAACCGGGACAGGGTTACGAGCAGTACTTC. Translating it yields CASSQQPGQGYEQYF.

CDR3 residues: CAWSVSSAEAFF. The CDR3 bases are TGTGCCTGGAGTGTATCATCCGCTGAAGCTTTCTTT. The chain joins TRBV30 to TRBJ1-1; D is undetermined. Between the trimmed V and J ends, which lost 0 bases and 6 bases, there was a span of 8 bases. The germline V gene has CDR1 GTSNPN and CDR2 SVGIG (reference sequence). CDR3 length: 12 amino acids.

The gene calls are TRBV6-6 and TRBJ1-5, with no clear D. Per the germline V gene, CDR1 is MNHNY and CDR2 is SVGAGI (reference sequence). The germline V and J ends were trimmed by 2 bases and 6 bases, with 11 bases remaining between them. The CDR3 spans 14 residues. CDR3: CASSYRSYGQPQHF. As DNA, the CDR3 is TGTGCCAGCAGTTACCGGAGCTACGGTCAGCCCCAGCATTTT.

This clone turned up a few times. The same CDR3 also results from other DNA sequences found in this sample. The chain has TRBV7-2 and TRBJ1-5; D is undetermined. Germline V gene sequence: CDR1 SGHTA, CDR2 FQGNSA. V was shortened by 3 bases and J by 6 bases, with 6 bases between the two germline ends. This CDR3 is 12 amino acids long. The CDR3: CASSFGGQPQHF. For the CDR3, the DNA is TGTGCCAGCAGCTTTGGAGGTCAGCCCCAGCATTTT.

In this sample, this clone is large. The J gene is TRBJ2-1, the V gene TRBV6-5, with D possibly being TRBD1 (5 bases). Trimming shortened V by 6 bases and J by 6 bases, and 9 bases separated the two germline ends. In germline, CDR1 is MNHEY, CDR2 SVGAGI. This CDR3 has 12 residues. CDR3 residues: CASRGQINEQFF. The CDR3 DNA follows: TGTGCCAGCAGGGGGCAAATCAATGAGCAGTTCTTC.

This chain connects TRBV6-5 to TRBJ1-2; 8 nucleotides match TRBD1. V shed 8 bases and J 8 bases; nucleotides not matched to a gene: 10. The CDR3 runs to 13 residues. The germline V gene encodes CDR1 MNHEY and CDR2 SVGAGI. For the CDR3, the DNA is TGTGCCAGCCTTCTACAGGGGGTACGAGGCTACACCTTC. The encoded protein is CASLLQGVRGYTF.

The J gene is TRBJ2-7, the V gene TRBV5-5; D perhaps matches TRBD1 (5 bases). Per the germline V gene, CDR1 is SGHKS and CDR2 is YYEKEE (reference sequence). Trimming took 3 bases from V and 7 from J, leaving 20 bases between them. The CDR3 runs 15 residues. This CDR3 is CASSSGWGGPGEQYF. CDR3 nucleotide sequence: TGTGCCAGCAGCTCGGGTTGGGGTGGACCAGGGGAGCAGTACTTC.

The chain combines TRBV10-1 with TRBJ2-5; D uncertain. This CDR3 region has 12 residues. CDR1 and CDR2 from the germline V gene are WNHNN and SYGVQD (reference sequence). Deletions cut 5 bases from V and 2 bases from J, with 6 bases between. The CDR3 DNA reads TGCGCCAGCAGTCCACGACAAGAGACCCAGTACTTC. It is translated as CASSPRQETQYF.

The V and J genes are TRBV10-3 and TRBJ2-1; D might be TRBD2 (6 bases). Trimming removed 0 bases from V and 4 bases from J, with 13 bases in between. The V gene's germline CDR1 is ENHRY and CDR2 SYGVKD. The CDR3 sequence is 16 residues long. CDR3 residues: CAISESGHAGYNEQFF. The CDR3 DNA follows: TGTGCCATCAGTGAGTCTGGCCACGCGGGGTACAATGAGCAGTTCTTC.

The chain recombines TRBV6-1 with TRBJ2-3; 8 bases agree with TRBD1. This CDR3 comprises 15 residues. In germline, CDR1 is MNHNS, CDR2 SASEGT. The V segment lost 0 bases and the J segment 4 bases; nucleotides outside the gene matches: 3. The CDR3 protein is CASSEASGGPDTQYF. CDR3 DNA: TGTGCCAGCAGTGAAGCTTCAGGGGGCCCAGATACGCAGTATTTT.

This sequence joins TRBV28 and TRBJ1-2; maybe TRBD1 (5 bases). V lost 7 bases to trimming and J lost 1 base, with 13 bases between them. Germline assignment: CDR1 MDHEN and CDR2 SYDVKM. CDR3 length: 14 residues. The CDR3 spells CASTPHGGNYGYTF. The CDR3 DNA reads TGTGCCAGCACCCCTCACGGGGGTAACTATGGCTACACCTTC.

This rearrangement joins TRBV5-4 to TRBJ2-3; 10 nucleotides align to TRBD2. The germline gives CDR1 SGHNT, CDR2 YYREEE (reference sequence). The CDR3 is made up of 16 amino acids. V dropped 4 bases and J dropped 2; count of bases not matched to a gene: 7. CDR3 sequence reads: CASSQGLANPTDTQYF. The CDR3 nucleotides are TGTGCCAGCAGCCAGGGACTAGCGAACCCCACAGATACGCAGTATTTT.

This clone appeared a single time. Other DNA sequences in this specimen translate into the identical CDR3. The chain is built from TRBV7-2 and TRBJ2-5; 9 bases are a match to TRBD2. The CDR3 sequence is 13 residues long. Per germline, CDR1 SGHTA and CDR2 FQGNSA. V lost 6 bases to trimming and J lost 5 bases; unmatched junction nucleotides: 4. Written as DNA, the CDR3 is TGTGCCAGCAGTCGCGGGGGGGAGGAGACCCAGTACTTC. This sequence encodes CASSRGGEETQYF.

The CDR3 protein is CASSSITSGGLSGETQYF. The CDR3, as DNA: TGCGCCAGCAGCTCAATTACTAGCGGGGGCTTGAGTGGGGAGACCCAGTACTTC. The rearrangement uses TRBV5-1 and TRBJ2-5, with TRBD2 identical over 11 bases. With V trimmed by 3 bases and J by 5 bases, 15 bases remained unmatched. Germline V gene lookup returns CDR1 SGHRS and CDR2 YFSETQ. This CDR3 is 18 amino acids long. Supplemented by reference TRBV5-1 and TRBJ2-5, the full variable domain reads KAGVTQTPRYLIKTRGQQVTLSCSPISGHRSVSWYQQTPGQGLQFLFEYFSETQRNKGNFPGRFSGRQFSNSRSEMNVSTLELGDSALYLCASSSITSGGLSGETQYFGPGTRLLVL.

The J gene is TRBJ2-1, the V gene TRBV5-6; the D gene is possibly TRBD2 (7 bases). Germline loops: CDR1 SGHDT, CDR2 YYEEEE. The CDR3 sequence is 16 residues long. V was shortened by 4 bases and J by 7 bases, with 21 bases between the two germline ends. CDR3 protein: CASSPRLLARGNEQFF. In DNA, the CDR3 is TGTGCCAGCAGCCCCCGGCTACTAGCGAGGGGGAATGAGCAGTTCTTC.

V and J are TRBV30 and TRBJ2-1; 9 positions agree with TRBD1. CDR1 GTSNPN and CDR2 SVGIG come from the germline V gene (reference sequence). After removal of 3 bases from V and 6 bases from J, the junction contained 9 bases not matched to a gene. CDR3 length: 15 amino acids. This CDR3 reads CAWRKGDRDPNEQFF. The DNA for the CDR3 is TGTGCCTGGAGGAAAGGGGACAGGGACCCCAATGAGCAGTTCTTC.

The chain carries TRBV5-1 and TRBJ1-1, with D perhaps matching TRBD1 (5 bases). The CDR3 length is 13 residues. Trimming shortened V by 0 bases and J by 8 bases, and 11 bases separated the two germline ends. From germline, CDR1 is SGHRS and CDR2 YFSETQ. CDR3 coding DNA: TGCGCCAGCAGCTTGGGGCTGGAGGGGGAAGCTTTCTTT. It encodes CASSLGLEGEAFF.

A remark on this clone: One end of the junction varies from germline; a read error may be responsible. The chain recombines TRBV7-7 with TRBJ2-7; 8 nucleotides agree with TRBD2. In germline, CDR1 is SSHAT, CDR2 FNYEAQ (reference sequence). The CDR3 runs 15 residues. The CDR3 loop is CASSSGAGGSYEQYF. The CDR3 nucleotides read TGTGCTAGCAGCAGCGGGGCGGGGGGAAGCTACGAGCAGTACTTC.

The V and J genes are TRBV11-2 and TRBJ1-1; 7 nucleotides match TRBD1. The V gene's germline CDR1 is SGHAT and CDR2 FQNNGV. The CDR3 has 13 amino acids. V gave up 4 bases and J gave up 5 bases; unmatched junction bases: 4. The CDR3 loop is CASSSQGRTEAFF. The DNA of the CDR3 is TGTGCCAGCAGCTCACAGGGGAGGACTGAAGCTTTCTTT.